One sample yielded the 8 T cell receptor beta chains listed below, sequenced in a study of T cell responses to AZD1222 COVID-19 vaccine. Profiling relied on immunoSEQ multiplex PCR, and the TCRdb table lists in-frame clones only, not all of them. The data contain about 120,000 clones, around 86% of them singletons. Sequencing used peripheral blood, obtained 28 days after the second AZD1222 dose. Source of these receptors: an adult who received the AZD1222 COVID-19 vaccine.

The rearrangement links TRBV6-2 or TRBV6-3 to TRBJ2-7; D might be TRBD1 or TRBD2, each matching 5 bases. Trimming shortened V by 5 bases and J by 5 bases, and 13 bases separated the two germline ends. The germline gives CDR1 MNHEY, CDR2 SVGEGT. The CDR3 is 13 amino acids. The DNA for the CDR3 is TGTGCCAGCAGTCGAGGGACCAGTAACGAGCAGTACTTC. Its protein product is CASSRGTSNEQYF.

V gene TRBV28 combines with J gene TRBJ2-3; D might be TRBD1 (5 bases). Looked up from germline, CDR1 is MDHEN and CDR2 is SYDVKM. Between the trimmed V and J ends, which lost 4 bases and 2 bases, there was a span of 16 bases. There are 16 residues in the CDR3. As DNA, the CDR3 is TGTGCCAGCAGTTACCCCCAGGGCCTAAACACAGATACGCAGTATTTT. Protein: CASSYPQGLNTDTQYF.

This chain joins TRBV11-2 and TRBJ2-5; D remains ambiguous. CDR1 SGHAT and CDR2 FQNNGV come from the germline V gene. This CDR3 region has 15 residues. Trimming took off 5 bases at V and 1 base at J, with 14 bases between the two ends. The CDR3 bases are TGTGCCAGCAGCCCCACCGACACCCTCCAAGAGACCCAGTACTTC. Residues: CASSPTDTLQETQYF.

J is TRBJ1-6 and V is TRBV5-1, with a possible D match to TRBD1 (6 bases). CDR1 and CDR2 from the germline V gene are SGHRS and YFSETQ. V was cut by 0 bases and J by 5 bases, with 15 bases left in between. The CDR3 totals 17 residues. As DNA, the CDR3 is TGCGCCAGCAGCTTGGTTGGGAGTGGGGGCCATAATTCACCCCTCCACTTT. Its translation is CASSLVGSGGHNSPLHF.

The chain couples TRBV7-9 to TRBJ1-1; TRBD1 might be the D (6 bases). The germline V gene encodes CDR1 SEHNR and CDR2 FQNEAQ (reference sequence). V dropped 1 base and J dropped 11 bases, with 14 bases sitting between them. CDR3 length: 13 residues. The CDR3 loop reads CASSLEFSQGAFF. The CDR3 DNA is TGTGCCAGCAGCTTAGAATTTAGCCAGGGGGCTTTCTTT. The full variable domain, completed using reference TRBV7-9 and TRBJ1-1, is DTGVSQNPRHKITKRGQNVTFRCDPISEHNRLYWYRQTLGQGPEFLTYFQNEAQLEKSRLLSDRFSAERPKGSFSTLEIQRTEQGDSAMYLCASSLEFSQGAFFGQGTRLTVV.

This chain uses TRBV11-2 with TRBJ2-7, with D possibly being TRBD1 (6 bases). CDR1 and CDR2 (germline): SGHAT, FQNNGV. Deletions cut 5 bases from V and 0 bases from J, with 14 bases between. The CDR3 is made up of 15 amino acids. The CDR3 DNA follows: TGTGCCAGCAGCCCCGGGACAACAAGCTCCTACGAGCAGTACTTC. Amino acids: CASSPGTTSSYEQYF.

The chain is built from TRBV27 and TRBJ2-7; 8 bases line up with TRBD1. CDR3 length equals 13 residues. The V gene end was trimmed by 8 bases and the J gene end by 2 bases; junction bases not matched to a gene: 5. The germline V gene has CDR1 MNHEY and CDR2 SMNVEV (reference sequence). CDR3 sequence reads: CASGGQATYEQYF. DNA for the CDR3: TGTGCCAGCGGGGGACAGGCTACCTACGAGCAGTACTTC.

This chain joins TRBV2 and TRBJ1-5; possibly TRBD1 for D (6 bases). The CDR3 loop spans 14 amino acids. Trimming took off 5 bases at V and 7 bases at J, with 15 bases between the two ends. CDR1 is SNHLY, CDR2 FYNNEI, per germline. The CDR3 region is CASSREQGEQPQHF. The CDR3 nucleotides read TGTGCCAGCAGTAGGGAACAGGGTGAACAGCCCCAGCATTTT.